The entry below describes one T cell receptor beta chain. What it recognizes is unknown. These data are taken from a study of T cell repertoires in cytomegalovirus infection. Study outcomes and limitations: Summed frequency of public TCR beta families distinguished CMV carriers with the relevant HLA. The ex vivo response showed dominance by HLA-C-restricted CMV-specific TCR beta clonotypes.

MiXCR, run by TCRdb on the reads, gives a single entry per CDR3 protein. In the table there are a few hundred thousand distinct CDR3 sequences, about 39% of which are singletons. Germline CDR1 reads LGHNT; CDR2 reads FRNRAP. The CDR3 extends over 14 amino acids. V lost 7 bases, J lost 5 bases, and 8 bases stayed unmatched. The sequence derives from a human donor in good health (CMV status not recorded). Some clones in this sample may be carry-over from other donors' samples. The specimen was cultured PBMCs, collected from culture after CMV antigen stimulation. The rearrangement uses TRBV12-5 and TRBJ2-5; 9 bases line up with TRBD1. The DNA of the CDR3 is TGTGCTAGTGCCTTACAGGGGGCGCAGGAGACCCAGTACTTC. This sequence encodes CASALQGAQETQYF.